This record looks at one T cell receptor (beta chain) sequence and its context. Its target is not known. Other DNA sequences within the sample encode an identical CDR3. V was trimmed by 5 bases and J by 3 bases, leaving 11 bases between them. Germline V gene lookup returns CDR1 SGHTA and CDR2 FQGNSA. This CDR3 is 13 amino acids long. This record belongs to a study of cytomegalovirus exposure and HLA in healthy donors. The study's findings and limits: Subsequent analysis revealed that first-cohort TCR clusters tended to co-occur in the 130 or so validation repertoires. Some TCR beta chains (more than 150 of them) were listed as cytomegalovirus-associated.

Repertoires were generated with immunoSEQ multiplex PCR, while TCRdb's copy carries only in-frame clones and drops some. The table shows 250,000 to 400,000 clones, with roughly 86% occurring only once. Material: PBMCs. The chain combines TRBV7-2 with TRBJ2-7, with TRBD2 as a possible D gene (6 bases). The receptor's source is a young man in good health and CMV-seronegative. Here the CDR3 reads CASSAGRGYEQYF. The CDR3 DNA reads as TGTGCCAGCAGCGCCGGGCGGGGCTACGAGCAGTACTTC.